The sample holds a few counts of the clone carrying this T cell receptor beta chain. Antigen unknown. Four subsets defined by CD45RA and CD27 were sorted after CD3, CD4, CD8 and live/dead staining. The data stem from a study of naive and memory T cell subsets. Study-level results: Over 90% of naive TCR sequences appeared only once, unlike memory subsets.

Both TRBC1 and TRBC2 were covered by a beta constant-region primer of two equimolar oligonucleotides. Via MiXCR, TCRdb re-called the UMI-ligation and nested PCR reads, giving one row per CDR3 protein. The sample gives tens of thousands of distinct CDR3 sequences, 11% of which show up once; around 18% is in the top ten. In germline, CDR1 is LNHDA, CDR2 SQIVND (reference sequence). This CDR3 comprises 15 residues. V lost 4 bases and J lost 0, with 12 bases in between. V is TRBV19 and J is TRBJ1-1; tentative D call: TRBD1 (6 bases). Sequenced sample: central memory CD8+ T cells from blood. This sequence was found in a human donor in good health. The CDR3 sequence: CASSTDRPLNTEAFF. CDR3 sequence (DNA): TGTGCCAGTAGTACCGACAGGCCACTGAACACTGAAGCTTTCTTT.